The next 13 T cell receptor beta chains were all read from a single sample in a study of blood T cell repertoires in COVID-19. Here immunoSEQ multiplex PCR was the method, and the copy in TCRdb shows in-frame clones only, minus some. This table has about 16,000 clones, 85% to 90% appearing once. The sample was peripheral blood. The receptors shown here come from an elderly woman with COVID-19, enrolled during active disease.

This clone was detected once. The CDR3, as DNA: TGTGCCAGTAGTCCCGCGGGTAGCGGAGAGCAGTTCTTC. Amino acids: CASSPAGSGEQFF. The gene calls are TRBV19 and TRBJ2-1; TRBD2 might be the D (6 bases). The CDR3 loop spans 13 amino acids. Germline V gene lookup returns CDR1 LNHDA and CDR2 SQIVND (reference sequence). Trimming shortened V by 5 bases and J by 10 bases, and 15 bases separated the two germline ends.

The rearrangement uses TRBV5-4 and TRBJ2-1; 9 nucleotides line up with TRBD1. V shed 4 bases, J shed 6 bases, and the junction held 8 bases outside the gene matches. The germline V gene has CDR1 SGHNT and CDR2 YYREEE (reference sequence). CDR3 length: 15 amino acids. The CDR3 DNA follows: TGTGCCAGCAGCACCGACAGGGGGAAAACCAATGAGCAGTTCTTC. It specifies CASSTDRGKTNEQFF. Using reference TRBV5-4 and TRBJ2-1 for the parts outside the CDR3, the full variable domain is ETGVTQSPTHLIKTRGQQVTLRCSSQSGHNTVSWYQQALGQGPQFIFQYYREEENGRGNFPPRFSGLQFPNYSSELNVNALELDDSALYLCASSTDRGKTNEQFFGPGTRLTVL.

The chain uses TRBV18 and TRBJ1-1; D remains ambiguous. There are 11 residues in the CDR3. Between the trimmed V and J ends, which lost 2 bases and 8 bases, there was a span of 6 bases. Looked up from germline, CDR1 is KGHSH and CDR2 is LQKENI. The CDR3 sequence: CASSPGLEAFF. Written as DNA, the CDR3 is TGTGCCAGCTCACCAGGGCTGGAAGCTTTCTTT.

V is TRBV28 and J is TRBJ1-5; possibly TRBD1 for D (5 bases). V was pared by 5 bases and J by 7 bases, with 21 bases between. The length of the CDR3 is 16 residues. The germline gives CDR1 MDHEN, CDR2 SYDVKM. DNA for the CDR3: TGTGCCAGCAGTACACTGTTTGGGGAAACAGGCCAGCCCCAGCATTTT. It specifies CASSTLFGETGQPQHF.

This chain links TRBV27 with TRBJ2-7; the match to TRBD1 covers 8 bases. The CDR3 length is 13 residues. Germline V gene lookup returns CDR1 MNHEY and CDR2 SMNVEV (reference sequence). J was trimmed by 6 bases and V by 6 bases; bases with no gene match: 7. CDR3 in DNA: TGTGCCAGCAGACTCGACAGGGGAAGCGAGCAGTACTTC. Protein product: CASRLDRGSEQYF.

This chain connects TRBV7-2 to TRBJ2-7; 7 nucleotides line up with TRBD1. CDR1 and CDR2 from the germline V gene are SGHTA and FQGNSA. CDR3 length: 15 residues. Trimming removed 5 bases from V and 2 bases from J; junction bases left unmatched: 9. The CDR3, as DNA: TGTGCCAGCAGCCAACACCTGACAGGGACCTACGAGCAGTACTTC. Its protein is CASSQHLTGTYEQYF.

The CDR3 region has the DNA TGTGCCAGCAGCGTCGACTTCCTCACAGATACGCAGTATTTT. It yields the protein CASSVDFLTDTQYF. V is TRBV9 and J is TRBJ2-3; D gene uncertain. Germline V gene sequence: CDR1 SGDLS, CDR2 YYNGEE. The CDR3 extends over 14 amino acids. V lost 2 bases and J lost 2, with 9 bases in between.

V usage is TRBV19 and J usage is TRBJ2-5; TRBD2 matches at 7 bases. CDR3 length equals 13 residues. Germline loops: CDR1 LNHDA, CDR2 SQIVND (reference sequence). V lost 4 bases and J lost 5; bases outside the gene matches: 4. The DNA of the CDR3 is TGTGCCAGTAGTAGGGGGGGGACGGAGACCCAGTACTTC. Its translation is CASSRGGTETQYF.

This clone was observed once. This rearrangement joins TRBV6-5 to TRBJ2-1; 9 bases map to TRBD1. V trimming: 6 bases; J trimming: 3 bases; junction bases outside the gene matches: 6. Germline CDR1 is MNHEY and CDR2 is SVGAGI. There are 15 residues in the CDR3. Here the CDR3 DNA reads TGTGCCAGCAGCCATCCGGGACAGGGCTACAATGAGCAGTTCTTC. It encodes CASSHPGQGYNEQFF.

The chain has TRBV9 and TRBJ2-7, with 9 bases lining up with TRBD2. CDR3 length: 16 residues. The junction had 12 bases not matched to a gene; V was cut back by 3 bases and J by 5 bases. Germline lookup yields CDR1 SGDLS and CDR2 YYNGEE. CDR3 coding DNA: TGTGCCAGCAGCGGGGGCGGGTCCGGGACTAGCAACGAGCAGTACTTC. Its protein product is CASSGGGSGTSNEQYF.

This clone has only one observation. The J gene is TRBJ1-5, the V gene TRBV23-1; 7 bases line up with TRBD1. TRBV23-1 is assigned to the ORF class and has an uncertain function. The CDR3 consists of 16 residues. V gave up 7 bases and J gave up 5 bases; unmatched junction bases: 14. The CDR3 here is CASTPARRQGDQPQHF. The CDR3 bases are TGCGCCAGCACCCCCGCCCGGAGACAGGGCGATCAGCCCCAGCATTTT.

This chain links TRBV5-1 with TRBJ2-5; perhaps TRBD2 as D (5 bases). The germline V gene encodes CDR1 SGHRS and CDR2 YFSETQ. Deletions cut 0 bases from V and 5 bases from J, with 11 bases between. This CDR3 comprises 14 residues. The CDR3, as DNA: TGCGCCAGCAGCTTGGAAGGCCGAGGGGAGACCCAGTACTTC. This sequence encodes CASSLEGRGETQYF.

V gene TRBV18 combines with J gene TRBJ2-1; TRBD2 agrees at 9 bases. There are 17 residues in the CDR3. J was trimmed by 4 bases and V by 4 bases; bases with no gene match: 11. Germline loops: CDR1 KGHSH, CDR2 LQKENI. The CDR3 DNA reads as TGTGCCAGCTCACAACTTCTAGCGGGAAACCCTTACAATGAGCAGTTCTTC. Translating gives CASSQLLAGNPYNEQFF.